Following are 6 T cell receptor beta chains from one sample sequenced in a study of T-cell reconstitution after alpha-beta-depleted transplantation in children. The TCRbeta library was prepared with unique molecular identifiers. TCRdb used MiXCR to reprocess the PCR reads, holding one entry per CDR3 protein. There are hundreds of thousands of distinct CDR3 sequences in the sample; around a third occur only once, and 2% to 2.5% lies in the top ten. The specimen comprised PBMCs from the stem cell graft donor, sampled from the stem cell graft. Receptor source: a human donor who donated a stem cell graft to a child with aplastic anemia.

In its sample, this clonotype was seen a few times. The chain has TRBV27 and TRBJ1-6, with a weak D call TRBD1 (5 bases). Germline CDR1 MNHEY, CDR2 SMNVEV (reference sequence). The CDR3 extends over 17 amino acids. Trimming took off 3 bases at V and 6 bases at J, with 18 bases between the two ends. The CDR3, as DNA: TGTGCCAGCAGTTTGCTGGCCGGGGCAGATAGTAATTCACCCCTCCACTTT. It specifies CASSLLAGADSNSPLHF.

This clonotype appeared a few times. The V call is TRBV12-3 or TRBV12-4, the J call TRBJ1-1; D call uncertain. V lost 2 bases and J 4 bases, leaving 8 bases between the germline ends. The CDR3 loop spans 13 amino acids. As DNA, the CDR3 is TGTGCCAGCAGTTTACGGTTCGCCACTGAAGCTTTCTTT. Protein sequence: CASSLRFATEAFF.

V is TRBV5-4 and J is TRBJ2-4, with TRBD2 as a possible D gene (6 bases). The CDR3 runs to 17 residues. V dropped 0 bases and J dropped 3 bases, with 16 bases sitting between them. In germline, CDR1 is SGHNT, CDR2 YYREEE (reference sequence). The CDR3 here is CASSLAREPSLKNIQYF. In DNA form, the CDR3 reads TGTGCCAGCAGCTTGGCGCGGGAACCCTCCCTCAAAAACATTCAGTACTTC. Full variable domain (rest looked up from reference TRBV5-4 and TRBJ2-4): ETGVTQSPTHLIKTRGQQVTLRCSSQSGHNTVSWYQQALGQGPQFIFQYYREEENGRGNFPPRFSGLQFPNYSSELNVNALELDDSALYLCASSLAREPSLKNIQYFGAGTRLSVL.

There are a few counts of this clonotype. The V and J genes are TRBV29-1 and TRBJ2-3, with D tentatively TRBD1 or TRBD2 (5 bases each). The length of the CDR3 is 12 residues. Trimming stripped 3 bases from V and 6 bases from J, with 10 bases between. Germline assignment: CDR1 SQVTM and CDR2 ANQGSEA. CDR3 coding DNA: TGCAGCGTTGATCAGGGCGGGGATACGCAGTATTTT. As protein: CSVDQGGDTQYF.

The chain has TRBV9 and TRBJ2-5; D remains unclear. The V end was cut by 0 bases, the J end by 3 bases, with 6 bases between. The CDR3 has 13 amino acids. Germline loops: CDR1 SGDLS, CDR2 YYNGEE. The CDR3 loop is CASSVEPEETQYF. In DNA form, the CDR3 reads TGTGCCAGCAGCGTAGAACCGGAAGAGACCCAGTACTTC.

The CDR3 reads CASSKGLAGSTDTQYF. CDR3 DNA sequence: TGTGCCAGTAGTAAGGGACTAGCGGGTAGCACAGATACGCAGTATTTT. The chain couples TRBV19 to TRBJ2-3, with 12 nucleotides matching TRBD2. The germline V gene encodes CDR1 LNHDA and CDR2 SQIVND (reference sequence). CDR3 length: 16 amino acids. V shed 4 bases and J 0 bases; nucleotides not matched to a gene: 2.